This T cell receptor beta chain was captured in a study of radiotherapy plus CTLA-4 blockade in lung cancer. The CDR3 has 14 residues. The germline V gene has CDR1 ENHRY and CDR2 SYGVKD. V lost 3 bases and J 2 bases, leaving 8 bases between the germline ends. Only in-frame clones appear in the TCRdb table, and some are missing; sequencing was by immunoSEQ multiplex PCR. The profile shows about 60,000 clones, approximately 67% of them singletons. The sequencing used peripheral blood, collected from a patient treated with radiotherapy plus ipilimumab. The receptor comes from a human donor with non-small cell lung cancer whose response to radiotherapy plus ipilimumab could not be evaluated. V gene TRBV10-3 combines with J gene TRBJ1-5, with D perhaps TRBD1 (5 bases). As DNA, the CDR3 is TGTGCCATCAGTGACTTGACAGGCAATCAGCCCCAGCATTTT. Translating gives CAISDLTGNQPQHF.